This is a list of T cell receptor beta chains from one sample in a study of CD8 T cells in Susac syndrome. Via MiXCR, TCRdb re-called the immunoSEQ multiplex PCR reads, giving one row per CDR3 protein. Altogether roughly 400,000 distinct CDR3 sequences are present, more than 80% being singletons, with the ten largest covering more than 0.09%. Sequencing input: CD8+ T cells from PBMCs. The receptors come from a human donor with multiple sclerosis. Both conserved end residues are part of each CDR3. Fields, in order: D gene, J gene, V gene, clone size, CDR3 protein, CDR3 DNA. The D gene is left open where the match is weak. The listing skips clone size in some rows; elsewhere it reads once, few, many or a size class.

>TRBD1|TRBJ2-4|TRBV4-1|NA
CASSQPGQGKNIQYF
TGCGCCAGCAGCCAACCGGGACAGGGGAAAAACATTCAGTACTTC
>TRBD1|TRBJ1-1|TRBV4-1|NA
CASSQRQGVAAEAFF
TGCGCCAGCAGCCAGCGACAGGGAGTTGCGGCTGAAGCTTTCTTT
>NA|TRBJ2-1|TRBV28|NA
CASSFIAYNEQFF
TGTGCCAGCAGTTTTATCGCTTACAATGAGCAGTTCTTC
>TRBD1|TRBJ2-7|TRBV5-1|NA
CASSLQAGGAYEQYF
TGCGCCAGCAGCTTGCAGGCAGGGGGAGCCTACGAGCAGTACTTC
>NA|TRBJ2-1|TRBV4-1|NA
CASSQELVGEQFF
TGCGCCAGCAGCCAAGAATTGGTTGGTGAGCAGTTCTTC
>TRBD2|TRBJ2-5|TRBV6-5|NA
CASSPSGGAGETQYF
TGTGCCAGCAGTCCTAGCGGGGGGGCGGGTGAGACCCAGTACTTC
>NA|TRBJ2-1|TRBV5-1|NA
CASSLGAGFPVNNEQFF
TGCGCCAGCAGCCTTGGGGCAGGTTTTCCTGTGAACAATGAGCAGTTCTTC
>NA|TRBJ2-1|TRBV5-1|NA
CASSPLGKGSDEQFF
TGCGCCAGCAGCCCCCTGGGGAAGGGTAGCGATGAGCAGTTCTTC
>NA|TRBJ2-7|TRBV27|NA
CASSNTRYYEQYF
TGTGCCAGCAGTAATACCAGATACTACGAGCAGTACTTC
>TRBD1|TRBJ1-2|TRBV6-1|NA
CASSEVQGAFHGYTF
TGTGCCAGCAGTGAAGTGCAGGGGGCTTTCCATGGCTACACCTTC
>NA|TRBJ1-3|TRBV7-2|few
CASSPRAGNTIYF
TGTGCCAGCAGCCCCAGGGCTGGAAACACCATATATTTT
>TRBD1|TRBJ1-2|TRBV29-1|NA
CSIDRGPDYGYTF
TGCAGCATAGACAGGGGGCCTGACTATGGCTACACCTTC
>NA|TRBJ2-6|TRBV27|NA
CASSLSGAGANVLTF
TGTGCCAGCAGTTTATCAGGGGCTGGGGCCAACGTCCTGACTTTC
>NA|TRBJ2-7|TRBV4-2|NA
CASSQDIASKSSYEQYF
TGTGCCAGCAGCCAAGATATAGCCTCAAAATCCTCCTACGAGCAGTACTTC
>NA|TRBJ2-4|TRBV4-2|NA
CASSPRREAKNIQYF
TGTGCCAGCAGCCCTCGACGGGAAGCCAAAAACATTCAGTACTTC
>NA|TRBJ1-1|TRBV5-6|few
CASSLVGSGTEAFF
TGTGCCAGCAGCTTGGTGGGTAGCGGCACTGAAGCTTTCTTT
>TRBD1|TRBJ1-2|TRBV9|NA
CASTGGTGKNYGYTF
TGTGCCAGCACGGGGGGGACAGGAAAAAACTATGGCTACACCTTC
>NA|TRBJ2-7|TRBV11-2|few
CASSPFISYEQYF
TGTGCCAGCAGCCCATTCATCTCCTACGAGCAGTACTTC
>TRBD1|TRBJ2-3|TRBV28|few
CASSSGTGSTDTQYF
TGTGCCAGCAGTTCCGGGACAGGGAGCACAGATACGCAGTATTTT
>NA|TRBJ2-3|TRBV15|NA
CATEGTLYTDTQYF
TGTGCCACCGAAGGGACCCTTTACACAGATACGCAGTATTTT
>NA|TRBJ1-2|TRBV29-1|NA
CSVSGGHTGFYGYTF
TGCAGCGTTTCTGGAGGGCACACAGGATTCTATGGCTACACCTTC